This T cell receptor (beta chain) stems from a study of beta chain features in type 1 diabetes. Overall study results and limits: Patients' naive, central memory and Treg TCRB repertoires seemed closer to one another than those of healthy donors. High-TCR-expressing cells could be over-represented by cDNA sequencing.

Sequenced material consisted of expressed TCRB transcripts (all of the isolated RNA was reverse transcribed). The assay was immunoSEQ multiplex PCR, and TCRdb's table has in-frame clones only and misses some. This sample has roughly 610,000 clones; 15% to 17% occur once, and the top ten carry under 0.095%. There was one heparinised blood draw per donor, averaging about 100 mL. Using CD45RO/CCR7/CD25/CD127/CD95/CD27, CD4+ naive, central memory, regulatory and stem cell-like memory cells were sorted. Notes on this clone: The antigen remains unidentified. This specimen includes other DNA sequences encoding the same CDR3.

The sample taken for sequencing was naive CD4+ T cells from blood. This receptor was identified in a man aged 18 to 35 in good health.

Here the CDR3 DNA reads TGTGCCAGCTCACCGAGCTCCTACAATGAGCAGTTCTTC. It translates to CASSPSSYNEQFF. The chain couples TRBV18 to TRBJ2-1; D ambiguous. Germline lookup yields CDR1 KGHSH and CDR2 LQKENI. Trimming shortened V by 3 bases and J by 0 bases, and 3 bases separated the two germline ends. CDR3 size: 13 residues.